Shown below are 10 T cell receptor beta chains from a single sample sequenced in a study of blood T cell repertoires in COVID-19 (dated by TCRdb to 2019 to 2021). The library was made by the immunoSEQ multiplex PCR assay. Not all clones reach the TCRdb copy of this immuneACCESS table, which keeps in-frame sequences only. Checked studies attribute under half of the gap to unresolved V genes and leave the rest unexplained. The sample records roughly 250,000 clones, around 85% of which are singletons. In total, the top ten clones hold approximately 12% of the sample. The sequencing sample was made of peripheral blood. These receptors were obtained from a young woman with COVID-19, enrolled during active disease.

This sequence joins TRBV5-1 and TRBJ2-5; the D is unclear. This CDR3 has 14 residues. CDR1 and CDR2 from the germline V gene are SGHRS and YFSETQ. V lost 4 bases and J lost 5, with 15 bases in between. CDR3 region: CASSPGRRRETQYF. The DNA for the CDR3 is TGCGCCAGCAGCCCCGGTCGACGGCGGGAGACCCAGTACTTC.

The V gene is TRBV14, the J gene TRBJ1-2, with D possibly TRBD1 on 6 matching bases. Germline loops: CDR1 SGHDN, CDR2 FVKESK. V was trimmed by 2 bases and J by 3 bases, leaving 13 bases between them. The CDR3 consists of 15 residues. The CDR3, as DNA: TGTGCCAGCAGCCAAAGGGGGGCGGGAGACTATGGCTACACCTTC. Encoded protein: CASSQRGAGDYGYTF.

The V and J genes are TRBV30 and TRBJ2-3, with TRBD2 identical over 10 bases. V dropped 0 bases and J dropped 2; count of bases not matched to a gene: 2. The germline gives CDR1 GTSNPN, CDR2 SVGIG (reference sequence). The length of the CDR3 is 15 residues. The CDR3 coding sequence is TGTGCCTGGAGTGTTGGGACTAGCGCCACAGATACGCAGTATTTT. Protein: CAWSVGTSATDTQYF.

The V gene is TRBV6-6, the J gene TRBJ1-3; perhaps TRBD1 as D (6 bases). With 5 bases removed from V and 4 bases from J, the gap between germline ends came to 21 bases. There are 17 residues in the CDR3. Germline assignment: CDR1 MNHNY and CDR2 SVGAGI (reference sequence). The DNA of the CDR3 is TGTGCCAGCAGTCTTCTACCCCTTCAGGGGAGCGGAAACACCATATATTTT. Translated: CASSLLPLQGSGNTIYF.

The V and J genes are TRBV24-1 and TRBJ2-5; possibly TRBD2 for D (6 bases). Trimming took off 4 bases at V and 3 bases at J, with 14 bases between the two ends. CDR1 is KGHDR, CDR2 SFDVKD, per germline. This CDR3 spans 15 amino acids. The CDR3 coding sequence is TGTGCCACCAGTGAGGGAGGAGGCCCCGAAGAGACCCAGTACTTC. This gives the protein CATSEGGGPEETQYF.

The J gene is TRBJ2-7, the V gene TRBV5-1, with 7 bases lining up with TRBD1. CDR3 length equals 14 residues. Germline V gene lookup returns CDR1 SGHRS and CDR2 YFSETQ. Unmatched junction bases numbered 4, after V lost 4 bases and J lost 0 bases. The CDR3 loop is CASSPGTASYEQYF. CDR3 nucleotide sequence: TGCGCCAGCAGCCCCGGGACAGCCTCCTACGAGCAGTACTTC.

The chain has TRBV3-1 (or the pseudogene TRBV3-2) and TRBJ2-5; 8 bases match TRBD1. Per germline, CDR1 LGHDT and CDR2 YNNKEL (reference sequence). Germline trimming cut 0 bases from V and 3 bases from J; bases unmatched to any gene: 21. This CDR3 is 21 amino acids long. The DNA for the CDR3 is TGTGCCAGCAGCCAAGATAGAGTCGAGGCACAGGGGGGCCCCACCAAAGAGACCCAGTACTTC. Protein: CASSQDRVEAQGGPTKETQYF.

This clone was counted between two and nine times. Other DNA sequences within the sample encode an identical CDR3. The chain couples TRBV19 to TRBJ1-4; 9 bases fit TRBD1. There are 14 residues in the CDR3. V lost 6 bases to trimming and J lost 4 bases; unmatched junction nucleotides: 3. Germline assignment: CDR1 LNHDA and CDR2 SQIVND (reference sequence). CDR3 DNA: TGTGCCAGTAGACCGGGACAGGGTAATGAAAAACTGTTTTTT. Its protein product is CASRPGQGNEKLFF. Complete variable domain (other parts from reference TRBV19 and TRBJ1-4): DGGITQSPKYLFRKEGQNVTLSCEQNLNHDAMYWYRQDPGQGLRLIYYSQIVNDFQKGDIAEGYSVSREKKESFPLTVTSAQKNPTAFYLCASRPGQGNEKLFFGSGTQLSVL.

V and J are TRBV7-2 and TRBJ2-7, with D possibly matching TRBD1 (6 bases). Per the germline V gene, CDR1 is SGHTA and CDR2 is FQGNSA. Trimming cost V 4 bases and J 6 bases, with 19 bases left between them. The CDR3 runs 15 residues. This CDR3 reads CASSSYRDSGLEQYF. The CDR3 DNA reads as TGTGCCAGCAGCTCCTACAGGGATTCCGGGCTCGAGCAGTACTTC. Full variable domain (remainder filled in from reference TRBV7-2 and TRBJ2-7): GAGVSQSPSNKVTEKGKDVELRCDPISGHTALYWYRQSLGQGLEFLIYFQGNSAPDKSGLPSDRFSAERTGGSVSTLTIQRTQQEDSAVYLCASSSYRDSGLEQYFGPGTRLTVT.

This clone turned up a few times. This chain uses TRBV7-9 with TRBJ2-7, with TRBD1 matching 8 bases. CDR3 length: 14 residues. Germline CDR1 reads SEHNR; CDR2 reads FQNEAQ (reference sequence). J was trimmed by 2 bases and V by 8 bases; bases with no gene match: 8. The CDR3: CASGRGDRPYEQYF. The DNA of the CDR3 is TGTGCCAGCGGAAGGGGGGACAGGCCCTACGAGCAGTACTTC.